A selection of T cell receptor beta chains follows, all from one sample in a study. MiXCR, applied by TCRdb to the 5' RACE reads, yields one record per CDR3 protein. The sample records some 9,100 distinct CDR3 sequences, less than 15% being singletons. Sequencing input: Tregs sorted from blood. These receptors originate from a female donor with breast cancer. CDR3s include the opening cysteine and the closing phenylalanine or tryptophan. A D gene is named only where the DNA matches it firmly. Only some rows state a clone size, as once, few, many or a class for expanded clones.

v_gene: TRBV5-6
abundance: medium-sized
len: 14
j_gene: TRBJ2-1
d_gene: NA
CDR3aa: CASSPRLRLYEQFF
CDR3nt: TGTGCCAGCAGCCCAAGACTACGGCTCTATGAGCAGTTCTTC

v_gene: TRBV20-1
abundance: medium-sized
len: 13
j_gene: TRBJ2-1
d_gene: NA
CDR3aa: CSARGQYKNEQFF
CDR3nt: TGCAGTGCTAGAGGACAATATAAGAATGAGCAGTTCTTC

v_gene: TRBV7-2
abundance: few
len: 15
j_gene: TRBJ1-1
d_gene: TRBD1
CDR3aa: CASSSGTGYVTEAFF
CDR3nt: TGTGCCAGCAGCTCGGGGACAGGGTACGTTACAGAAGCTTTCTTT

v_gene: TRBV19
abundance: NA
len: 13
j_gene: TRBJ2-1
d_gene: TRBD2
CDR3aa: CASSSGLAELQFF
CDR3nt: TGTGCCAGTAGTTCAGGACTAGCAGAGCTGCAGTTCTTC

v_gene: TRBV5-1
abundance: medium-sized
len: 14
j_gene: TRBJ2-5
d_gene: NA
CDR3aa: CASRFGTHQETQYF
CDR3nt: TGCGCCAGCAGATTCGGGACACACCAAGAGACCCAGTACTTC

v_gene: TRBV4-2
abundance: medium-sized
len: 16
j_gene: TRBJ1-2
d_gene: NA
CDR3aa: CASSQESGYTFYGYTF
CDR3nt: TGTGCCAGCAGCCAAGAATCAGGTTATACTTTCTATGGCTACACCTTC

v_gene: TRBV29-1
abundance: NA
len: 14
j_gene: TRBJ2-2
d_gene: TRBD1
CDR3aa: CSARTGFNTGELFF
CDR3nt: TGCAGCGCCAGGACAGGTTTTAACACCGGGGAGCTGTTTTTT

v_gene: TRBV4-1
abundance: NA
len: 16
j_gene: TRBJ2-5
d_gene: NA
CDR3aa: CASSQDLGGMVETQYF
CDR3nt: TGCGCCAGCAGCCAAGATTTGGGCGGGATGGTCGAGACCCAGTACTTC

v_gene: TRBV24-1
abundance: medium-sized
len: 15
j_gene: TRBJ2-2
d_gene: NA
CDR3aa: CATSAEGARTGELFF
CDR3nt: TGTGCCACCAGTGCGGAGGGGGCCAGGACCGGGGAGCTGTTTTTT

v_gene: TRBV3-1
abundance: few
len: 13
j_gene: TRBJ1-1
d_gene: NA
CDR3aa: CASSQARQNRAFF
CDR3nt: TGTGCCAGCAGCCAAGCCCGTCAAAACAGAGCTTTCTTT

v_gene: TRBV12-3/TRBV12-4
abundance: many
len: 15
j_gene: TRBJ1-5
d_gene: TRBD1
CDR3aa: CASSFTTGSNQPQHF
CDR3nt: TGTGCCAGCAGTTTTACGACAGGGAGCAATCAGCCCCAGCATTTT

v_gene: TRBV4-1
abundance: medium-sized
len: 14
j_gene: TRBJ2-1
d_gene: NA
CDR3aa: CASSQGEPYNEQFF
CDR3nt: TGCGCCAGCAGCCAAGGGGAGCCCTACAATGAGCAGTTCTTC

v_gene: TRBV4-1
abundance: many
len: 12
j_gene: TRBJ2-1
d_gene: NA
CDR3aa: CASSTQWHEQFF
CDR3nt: TGCGCCAGCAGTACACAGTGGCATGAGCAGTTCTTC

v_gene: TRBV5-1
abundance: many
len: 16
j_gene: TRBJ2-3
d_gene: NA
CDR3aa: CASSGTRLHAADTQYF
CDR3nt: TGCGCCAGCAGCGGAACTAGGCTCCATGCGGCAGATACGCAGTATTTT

v_gene: TRBV2
abundance: medium-sized
len: 13
j_gene: TRBJ1-1
d_gene: NA
CDR3aa: CASSLKGGISAFF
CDR3nt: TGTGCCAGCAGTCTTAAGGGGGGAATCTCGGCTTTCTTT

v_gene: TRBV10-1
abundance: many
len: 15
j_gene: TRBJ2-7
d_gene: TRBD2
CDR3aa: CAGGLQSSGRYEQYF
CDR3nt: TGCGCCGGAGGACTTCAATCAAGCGGGAGGTACGAGCAGTACTTC

v_gene: TRBV7-6
abundance: medium-sized
len: 16
j_gene: TRBJ2-2
d_gene: NA
CDR3aa: CASSLGLRVSGGELFF
CDR3nt: TGTGCCAGCAGCTTAGGCTTGCGGGTTTCGGGCGGGGAGCTGTTTTTT

v_gene: TRBV5-1
abundance: few
len: 15
j_gene: TRBJ2-7
d_gene: NA
CDR3aa: CASSLNAGRGYEQYF
CDR3nt: TGCGCCAGCAGCTTGAACGCAGGTCGGGGGTACGAGCAGTACTTC

v_gene: TRBV12-3/TRBV12-4
abundance: many
len: 14
j_gene: TRBJ2-7
d_gene: TRBD2
CDR3aa: CASTTSGRVYEQYF
CDR3nt: TGTGCCAGCACCACAAGCGGGAGGGTCTACGAGCAGTACTTC

v_gene: TRBV5-1
abundance: medium-sized
len: 12
j_gene: TRBJ2-5
d_gene: NA
CDR3aa: CASSLVRETQYF
CDR3nt: TGCGCCAGCAGCTTGGTTCGTGAGACCCAGTACTTC

v_gene: TRBV5-1
abundance: NA
len: 11
j_gene: TRBJ2-7
d_gene: NA
CDR3aa: CASSLLDEQYF
CDR3nt: TGCGCCAGCAGCTTGTTAGACGAGCAGTACTTC

v_gene: TRBV15
abundance: many
len: 14
j_gene: TRBJ2-1
d_gene: NA
CDR3aa: CATSQNARADEQFF
CDR3nt: TGTGCCACCAGCCAAAACGCCAGGGCAGATGAGCAGTTCTTC

v_gene: TRBV6-1
abundance: medium-sized
len: 11
j_gene: TRBJ1-1
d_gene: NA
CDR3aa: CASRGTHGAFF
CDR3nt: TGTGCCAGCCGTGGGACGCACGGAGCTTTCTTT

v_gene: TRBV29-1
abundance: medium-sized
len: 14
j_gene: TRBJ2-7
d_gene: TRBD1
CDR3aa: CSVGTGGRFSEQYF
CDR3nt: TGCAGCGTTGGAACAGGGGGCAGATTTAGCGAGCAGTACTTC

v_gene: TRBV5-1
abundance: many
len: 15
j_gene: TRBJ2-5
d_gene: TRBD1
CDR3aa: CASSQRDRGPETQYF
CDR3nt: TGCGCCAGCAGCCAAAGAGACAGGGGTCCAGAGACCCAGTACTTC

v_gene: TRBV6-5
abundance: medium-sized
len: 14
j_gene: TRBJ2-5
d_gene: TRBD1
CDR3aa: CASSSTGGGETQYF
CDR3nt: TGTGCCAGCAGTTCTACAGGGGGCGGGGAGACCCAGTACTTC

v_gene: TRBV28
abundance: medium-sized
len: 14
j_gene: TRBJ1-1
d_gene: NA
CDR3aa: CASSLSPGNTEAFF
CDR3nt: TGTGCCAGCAGTTTATCGCCCGGGAACACTGAAGCTTTCTTT

v_gene: TRBV12-3/TRBV12-4
abundance: many
len: 13
j_gene: TRBJ1-1
d_gene: NA
CDR3aa: CASSVAGNTEAFF
CDR3nt: TGTGCCAGCAGTGTCGCGGGGAACACTGAAGCTTTCTTT

v_gene: TRBV5-1
abundance: many
len: 16
j_gene: TRBJ2-1
d_gene: TRBD2
CDR3aa: CASSIRLAGGPPEQFF
CDR3nt: TGCGCCAGCAGCATTCGACTAGCGGGAGGGCCTCCTGAGCAGTTCTTC

v_gene: TRBV27
abundance: few
len: 14
j_gene: TRBJ2-5
d_gene: TRBD2
CDR3aa: CASSWGGSLETQYF
CDR3nt: TGTGCCAGCAGTTGGGGGGGGTCTCTGGAGACCCAGTACTTC

v_gene: TRBV20-1
abundance: few
len: 15
j_gene: TRBJ2-1
d_gene: TRBD2
CDR3aa: CSASRGSGRAVEQFF
CDR3nt: TGCAGTGCTAGTCGGGGAAGCGGGAGGGCTGTTGAGCAGTTCTTC

v_gene: TRBV4-1
abundance: medium-sized
len: 15
j_gene: TRBJ2-3
d_gene: NA
CDR3aa: CASSQREGGTDTQYF
CDR3nt: TGCGCCAGCAGCCAACGAGAGGGTGGCACAGATACGCAGTATTTT

v_gene: TRBV24-1
abundance: medium-sized
len: 12
j_gene: TRBJ1-2
d_gene: NA
CDR3aa: CATSDPNRGYTF
CDR3nt: TGTGCCACCAGTGACCCCAATCGAGGCTACACCTTC

v_gene: TRBV29-1
abundance: medium-sized
len: 12
j_gene: TRBJ2-3
d_gene: NA
CDR3aa: CSASEPGDTQYF
CDR3nt: TGCAGCGCATCCGAACCGGGGGATACGCAGTATTTT

v_gene: TRBV18
abundance: once
len: 12
j_gene: TRBJ2-5
d_gene: NA
CDR3aa: CASSPNEEHQYF
CDR3nt: TGTGCCAGCTCACCAAACGAAGAGCACCAGTACTTC

v_gene: TRBV18
abundance: many
len: 13
j_gene: TRBJ2-7
d_gene: NA
CDR3aa: CASSPNTDYEQYF
CDR3nt: TGTGCCAGCTCACCGAACACCGACTACGAGCAGTACTTC

v_gene: TRBV12-3/TRBV12-4
abundance: many
len: 13
j_gene: TRBJ2-3
d_gene: NA
CDR3aa: CASSSGVTDTQYF
CDR3nt: TGTGCCAGCAGTTCGGGGGTCACAGATACGCAGTATTTT

v_gene: TRBV2
abundance: few
len: 12
j_gene: TRBJ2-1
d_gene: TRBD2
CDR3aa: CATGRGYNEQFF
CDR3nt: TGTGCCACGGGGAGGGGATACAATGAGCAGTTCTTC

v_gene: TRBV4-1
abundance: medium-sized
len: 17
j_gene: TRBJ2-6
d_gene: NA
CDR3aa: CASSQVFGVSGANVLTF
CDR3nt: TGCGCCAGCAGCCAAGTATTCGGGGTCTCTGGGGCCAACGTCCTGACTTTC